This record looks at one T cell receptor beta chain sequence and its context. The antigen is unknown. This entry comes from a study of T cell repertoires in cytomegalovirus infection. The overall study: Through public TCR beta signatures, both CMV infection and matching HLA type were indicated.

The CDR3 length is 16 residues. CDR1 is SGHNT, CDR2 YENEEA, per germline. The V end lost 1 base, the J end lost 8 bases, and 17 bases lay between the germline ends. Findings and caveats of the study: Summed frequency of shared TCR beta families picked out CMV carriers who also had the relevant HLA. CMV-specific TCR beta clonotypes restricted by HLA-C dominated the ex vivo response.

TCRdb independently ran MiXCR on the reads; one entry per CDR3 protein. The data contain approximately 990,000 distinct CDR3 sequences, about a third of them seen just once; the ten biggest clones take up about 14%. The rearrangement links TRBV11-3 to TRBJ1-4; D not certain. The specimen comprised cultured CD8+ T cells from PBMCs, sampled from culture after CMV antigen stimulation. The TCR originated in a human donor in good health (CMV status not recorded). Some clones in this sample may be carry-over from other donors' samples. CDR3 in amino acids: CASSLGQQKPTEKLFF. In DNA form, the CDR3 reads TGTGCCAGCAGCTTAGGCCAACAGAAGCCAACGGAAAAACTGTTTTTT.